The 25 T cell receptor beta chains presented below share a single source sample, sequenced in a study of molecular identifiers for immune sequencing clone quantification. MiXCR, run by TCRdb on the PCR reads, gives a single entry per CDR3 protein. The sample has around 480,000 distinct CDR3 sequences; 25% are singletons. Sequencing was performed on naive CD8+ T cells from blood, with Jurkat cell RNA spiked in. Subset noted: FACS-sorted CD8+CD4-CCR7+CD45RA+ naive T cells. These receptors were taken from a human donor in good health. Some libraries in this study had Jurkat cell RNA spiked in.

This clonotype was picked up a small number of times. This chain links TRBV24-1 with TRBJ2-1, with D perhaps given as TRBD1 or TRBD2 (5 bases each). This CDR3 comprises 16 residues. Looked up from germline, CDR1 is KGHDR and CDR2 is SFDVKD. V lost 5 bases to trimming and J lost 8 bases, with 21 bases between them. The CDR3 DNA sequence: TGTGCCACCAGTGTTGGGACCAACCTCCGGGACGATGAGCAGTTCTTC. Protein sequence: CATSVGTNLRDDEQFF.

This clonotype was detected once. The rearrangement joins TRBV6-2 or TRBV6-3 to TRBJ1-1, with D possibly being TRBD1 (6 bases). The CDR3 contains 14 residues. V was clipped by 7 bases and J by 0 bases, with 12 bases between them. CDR1 and CDR2 (germline): MNHEY, SVGEGT. The CDR3 DNA is TGTGCCAGCAATCTGGGACACATGAACACTGAAGCTTTCTTT. Protein product: CASNLGHMNTEAFF.

This clonotype was seen many times. The chain recombines TRBV6-5 with TRBJ1-1; D is perhaps TRBD1 (6 bases). The CDR3 contains 14 residues. With 3 bases removed from V and 0 bases from J, the gap between germline ends came to 8 bases. The germline V gene has CDR1 MNHEY and CDR2 SVGAGI. The CDR3 DNA follows: TGTGCCAGCAGTTATCAGGGGCTGAACACTGAAGCTTTCTTT. Translation: CASSYQGLNTEAFF.

This clonotype appeared many times. The V gene is TRBV28, the J gene TRBJ2-7, with D unresolved. The V end was cut by 1 base, the J end by 2 bases, with 12 bases between. The CDR3 covers 15 residues. From germline, CDR1 is MDHEN and CDR2 SYDVKM. DNA for the CDR3: TGTGCCAGCAGTTTATTTCGGACGGATGCCTACGAGCAGTACTTC. Translation gives CASSLFRTDAYEQYF.

Notes on this clonotype: An end of the junction does not agree with germline; a read error may underlie this. This chain uses TRBV5-1 with TRBJ2-6; D possibly corresponds to TRBD1 (5 bases). Germline-derived CDR1 and CDR2 are SGHRS and YFSETQ. The CDR3 loop spans 17 amino acids. The CDR3 coding sequence is TGCGCCAGCAGCTTGGATCTAGGAAACTCTGGGGCCAACGTCCTGCCTTTC. It translates to CASSLDLGNSGANVLPF. The full variable domain, in which reference TRBV5-1 and TRBJ2-6 provide the parts outside the CDR3, is KAGVTQTPRYLIKTRGQQVTLSCSPISGHRSVSWYQQTPGQGLQFLFEYFSETQRNKGNFPGRFSGRQFSNSRSEMNVSTLELGDSALYLCASSLDLGNSGANVLPFGAGSRLTVL.

V and J are TRBV27 and TRBJ1-5; the match to TRBD1 covers 7 bases. The trim removed 5 bases at V and 5 bases at J, leaving 12 bases unmatched. The CDR3 loop spans 16 amino acids. From germline, CDR1 is MNHEY and CDR2 SMNVEV (reference sequence). CDR3 amino acids: CASSEVWKGGHQPQHF. Here the CDR3 DNA reads TGTGCCAGCAGTGAAGTATGGAAAGGGGGCCATCAGCCCCAGCATTTT.

This clonotype was found once. V gene TRBV9 combines with J gene TRBJ2-3, with no clear D. TRBJ1-5 matches the DNA end more closely, so the J call is doubtful. Germline loops: CDR1 SGDLS, CDR2 YYNGEE. The CDR3 runs to 16 residues. CDR3 in DNA: TGTGCCAGCAGCGTAGCTAGCGGGGAAAGCACAGATACACAGCATTTT. The encoded protein is CASSVASGESTDTQHF.

This clonotype occurred many times. The gene calls are TRBV10-3 and TRBJ1-4, with 8 positions matching TRBD1. Germline lookup yields CDR1 ENHRY and CDR2 SYGVKD. V shed 7 bases and J 3 bases; nucleotides not matched to a gene: 4. The CDR3 sequence is 14 residues long. As DNA, the CDR3 is TGTGCCATCACCGGACAGGGTTCTAATGAAAAACTGTTTTTT. Translation gives CAITGQGSNEKLFF.

The chain links TRBV21-1 to TRBJ2-3; the D segment call TRBD2 is taken from the table without a DNA check. TRBV21-1 has pseudogene status. The CDR3 sequence is 19 residues long. The CDR3 DNA follows: TGTGCCAGCAGCAAGGGACTAGCGGGAGGGGAGCGAATCCCCGATCCGCAGTATTTT. Its protein is CASSKGLAGGERIPDPQYF.

V usage is TRBV2 and J usage is TRBJ2-5, with 7 bases lining up with TRBD2. Germline CDR1 reads SNHLY; CDR2 reads FYNNEI. The CDR3 is 16 amino acids. With 3 bases clipped from V and 3 bases from J, the junction kept 10 bases outside the gene matches. The CDR3 reads CASSEARGGAKETQYF. The CDR3 nucleotides read TGTGCCAGCAGTGAGGCGCGCGGGGGAGCAAAAGAGACCCAGTACTTC.

V gene TRBV6-5 combines with J gene TRBJ2-2; D is undetermined. This CDR3 has 14 residues. The germline V gene encodes CDR1 MNHEY and CDR2 SVGAGI. Trimming cost V 0 bases and J 6 bases, with 8 bases left between them. The CDR3 DNA reads as TGTGCCAGCAGTTACTCGGGGTACGCCGGGGAGCTGTTTTTT. As protein: CASSYSGYAGELFF.

With respect to this clonotype: It may be a read error: a sequence one base away is much more abundant. V usage is TRBV7-9 and J usage is TRBJ1-3; no reliable D call. V was trimmed by 0 bases and J by 1 base, leaving 19 bases between them. Germline values: CDR1 SEHNR, CDR2 FQNEAQ (reference sequence). This CDR3 has 19 residues. The CDR3 nucleotides are TGTGCCAGCAGCTTAGCTAGGGTGGAAGTAGCCCCGTCTGGAAACACCATATATTTT. Translating it yields CASSLARVEVAPSGNTIYF.

The table lists this clonotype with a few counts. The gene calls are TRBV19 and TRBJ2-5; no firm D call. Trimming removed 5 bases at V and 1 base at J, with 11 bases between. Per germline, CDR1 LNHDA and CDR2 SQIVND (reference sequence). This CDR3 spans 14 amino acids. CDR3 in DNA: TGTGCCAGTAGTCCCGGTTGGGGCCAAGAGACCCAGTACTTC. Translated: CASSPGWGQETQYF. Full variable domain (outside the CDR3, taken from reference TRBV19 and TRBJ2-5): DGGITQSPKYLFRKEGQNVTLSCEQNLNHDAMYWYRQDPGQGLRLIYYSQIVNDFQKGDIAEGYSVSREKKESFPLTVTSAQKNPTAFYLCASSPGWGQETQYFGPGTRLLVL.

The V and J genes are TRBV6-1 and TRBJ1-1, with unresolved D. The CDR3 loop spans 16 amino acids. The V gene's germline CDR1 is MNHNS and CDR2 SASEGT. V was shortened by 2 bases and J by 0 bases, with 13 bases between the two germline ends. The chain's CDR3 is CASSETPGGLNTEAFF. CDR3 bases: TGTGCCAGCAGTGAAACCCCGGGAGGCTTGAACACTGAAGCTTTCTTT.

The chain employs TRBV6-2 or TRBV6-3 and TRBJ1-1; possible D gene TRBD1, 5 bases. Per the germline V gene, CDR1 is MNHEY and CDR2 is SVGEGT. V lost 2 bases, J lost 5 bases, and 12 bases lay in between. This CDR3 has 14 amino acids. The CDR3 protein is CASSYHGAGTEAFF. In DNA form, the CDR3 reads TGTGCCAGCAGTTACCACGGGGCTGGGACTGAAGCTTTCTTT.

Regarding this clonotype: At one of its ends the junction is not consistent with the germline gene, which may arise from a read error. The chain uses TRBV5-1 and TRBJ2-7; no clear D. CDR1 and CDR2 from the germline V gene are SGHRS and YFSETQ. CDR3 length: 12 amino acids. The CDR3 sequence: CVSSVEGYEQYF. The DNA for the CDR3 is TGCGTCAGCAGCGTCGAAGGGTACGAGCAGTACTTC.

There are a few counts of this clonotype. The J gene is TRBJ1-4, the V gene TRBV4-3; 7 positions agree with TRBD1. Germline loops: CDR1 LGHNA, CDR2 YSLEER. The V gene end was trimmed by 0 bases and the J gene end by 7 bases; junction bases not matched to a gene: 8. This CDR3 contains 16 residues. The CDR3 loop is CASSQDMTGWGEKLFF. The DNA for the CDR3 is TGCGCCAGCAGCCAAGATATGACAGGGTGGGGTGAAAAACTGTTTTTT.

On this clonotype: Mismatch with germline at one junction end may stem from a read error. J is TRBJ2-7 and V is TRBV12-3 or TRBV12-4; 8 bases agree with TRBD1. The CDR3 is 20 amino acids. CDR3 sequence: CAGSNPLPGTGYSEAYERYF. CDR3 DNA: TGTGCCGGCAGTAACCCGCTGCCCGGGACAGGCTACTCCGAGGCCTACGAGCGGTACTTC.

Only a few counts were recorded for this clonotype. The chain uses TRBV2 and TRBJ1-6; possible D gene TRBD1, 5 bases. This CDR3 comprises 15 residues. The germline gives CDR1 SNHLY, CDR2 FYNNEI. The V gene lost 8 bases and the J gene lost 3 bases, with 14 bases spanning the gap. CDR3 sequence: CASGMGPGYNSPLHF. CDR3 in DNA: TGTGCCAGCGGCATGGGGCCTGGCTATAATTCACCCCTCCACTTT.

The CDR3 DNA sequence: TGTGCCAGCAGTTTAATGGGCCAAAGAGTATGGAACACTGAAGCTTTCTTT. Amino acid sequence: CASSLMGQRVWNTEAFF. The chain combines TRBV12-3 or TRBV12-4 with TRBJ1-1; D not certain. V shed 2 bases and J shed 1 base, with 17 bases lying between them. This CDR3 is built from 17 residues.

Remarks on this clonotype: This clone may be a read error of a much larger clone one base away. The rearrangement uses TRBV6-5 and TRBJ1-2, with D uncertain. Per germline, CDR1 MNHEY and CDR2 SVGAGI. The CDR3 extends over 14 amino acids. The CDR3 spells CASSHSTNAYGYTF. CDR3 coding DNA: TGTGCCAGCAGTCACTCGACAAATGCCTATGGCTACACCTTC.

This clonotype was picked up a small number of times. The rearrangement joins TRBV10-2 to TRBJ2-7, with D possibly being TRBD1 (5 bases). There are 14 residues in the CDR3. V was clipped by 0 bases and J by 4 bases, with 10 bases between them. Germline V lookup: CDR1 WSHSY, CDR2 SAAADI. CDR3 bases: TGCGCCAGCAGTGAGTCGGTACAGGTGTACGAGCAGTACTTC. Protein: CASSESVQVYEQYF.

This chain joins TRBV19 and TRBJ1-5, with D possibly being TRBD1 (6 bases). Germline CDR1 and CDR2: LNHDA and SQIVND (reference sequence). This CDR3 is built from 15 residues. V gave up 6 bases and J gave up 0 bases, with 12 bases separating them. The DNA of the CDR3 is TGTGCCAGTAGGCACAGGGCTTATAGCAATCAGCCCCAGCATTTT. As protein: CASRHRAYSNQPQHF.

This clonotype was counted at least ten times. The chain carries TRBV7-9 and TRBJ2-7; D unclear. Per the germline V gene, CDR1 is SEHNR and CDR2 is FQNEAQ (reference sequence). Deletions cut 3 bases from V and 1 base from J, with 4 bases between. CDR3 length: 12 residues. Here the CDR3 DNA reads TGTGCCAGCAGCTTCTTATCCTACGAGCAGTACTTC. Translation gives CASSFLSYEQYF.

The V and J genes are TRBV20-1 and TRBJ2-7, with D possibly being TRBD2 (5 bases). Trimming took off 5 bases at V and 1 base at J, with 15 bases between the two ends. This CDR3 spans 14 amino acids. Germline V gene lookup returns CDR1 DFQATT and CDR2 SNEGSKA (reference sequence). The CDR3 reads CSAGLRALSYEQYF. The CDR3 bases are TGCAGTGCTGGGCTGCGGGCCCTTTCCTACGAGCAGTACTTC.